The 2 T cell receptor beta chains given below trace back to one sample, sequenced in a study of T-cell memory formation after mild COVID-19. TCRdb re-derived calls from the 5' RACE reads in MiXCR, one entry per CDR3 protein. Among around 400,000 distinct CDR3 sequences listed, 24% were seen once. The sequencing sample was made of PBMCs or a T cell subset sorted from them (not recorded which). The receptors derive from an adult woman who had mild COVID-19 (a few samples of this study predate the infection). Cell type and time point are not known.

This clonotype has more than one count but fewer than ten. The chain uses TRBV30 and TRBJ1-2; D is unresolved. Germline V gene lookup returns CDR1 GTSNPN and CDR2 SVGIG (reference sequence). V shed 0 bases and J shed 5 bases, with 16 bases lying between them. This CDR3 comprises 15 residues. CDR3 in amino acids: CAWSVRKIQGYGYTF. The CDR3 coding sequence is TGTGCCTGGAGTGTCCGTAAGATTCAAGGATATGGCTACACCTTC. Full variable domain (outside the CDR3, taken from reference TRBV30 and TRBJ1-2): SQTIHQWPATLVQPVGSPLSLECTVEGTSNPNLYWYRQAAGRGLQLLFYSVGIGQISSEVPQNLSASRPQDRQFILSSKKLLLSDSGFYLCAWSVRKIQGYGYTFGSGTRLTVV.

The sample holds many counts of this clonotype. The rearrangement links TRBV20-1 to TRBJ2-1, with TRBD1 as a possible D gene (6 bases). Germline V gene sequence: CDR1 DFQATT, CDR2 SNEGSKA (reference sequence). V shed 8 bases and J shed 2 bases, with 22 bases lying between them. This CDR3 region has 16 residues. This CDR3 reads CSLSRRGWTAYNEQFF. The CDR3 bases are TGCAGTCTGAGTCGCCGGGGTTGGACAGCCTACAATGAGCAGTTCTTC.